This entry lists 11 T cell receptor beta chains sequenced from one sample in a study of CD8 T cells in Susac syndrome. Random hexamers served to reverse transcribe about 0.45 to 1 ug RNA. TCRdb independently ran MiXCR on the immunoSEQ multiplex PCR reads; one entry per CDR3 protein. This table has 200,000 to 250,000 distinct CDR3 sequences, about 96% appearing once. The sample taken for sequencing was CD4+ T cells from PBMCs. All receptors come from a human donor with multiple sclerosis.

V and J are TRBV27 and TRBJ1-1, with D unclear. Germline-derived CDR1 and CDR2 are MNHEY and SMNVEV (reference sequence). V lost 6 bases and J 13 bases, leaving 18 bases between the germline ends. The CDR3 length is 12 residues. CDR3 protein: CASRSGPGPGFF. The CDR3 nucleotides are TGTGCCAGCAGATCGGGTCCGGGCCCGGGTTTCTTT.

This chain joins TRBV20-1 and TRBJ1-6; tentatively, D is TRBD1 (6 bases). Germline V gene data show CDR1 as DFQATT and CDR2 as SNEGSKA (reference sequence). Trimming cost V 5 bases and J 0 bases, with 14 bases left between them. This CDR3 spans 16 amino acids. The CDR3 loop is CSAVQGSGSYNSPLHF. Here the CDR3 DNA reads TGCAGTGCTGTACAGGGATCCGGCTCCTATAATTCACCCCTCCACTTT.

The chain is built from TRBV29-1 and TRBJ2-7; D may be TRBD2 (5 bases). This CDR3 region has 13 residues. V shed 4 bases and J shed 0 bases, with 10 bases lying between them. CDR1 is SQVTM, CDR2 ANQGSEA, per germline. CDR3 sequence: CSVARGFSYEQYF. The CDR3, as DNA: TGCAGCGTTGCCCGGGGTTTCTCCTACGAGCAGTACTTC.

Note on this clonotype: The junction and the germline gene differ at one end; a read error may be behind it. This chain uses TRBV7-7 with TRBJ1-1, with unresolved D. Germline CDR1 reads SSHAT; CDR2 reads FNYEAQ (reference sequence). This CDR3 is built from 13 residues. Written as DNA, the CDR3 is TGTGCTAGCAGCTTGAAGAAGAACACTGAAGCTTTCTTT. It codes for CASSLKKNTEAFF.

The chain employs TRBV20-1 and TRBJ2-7; 11 bases line up with TRBD2. The V gene's germline CDR1 is DFQATT and CDR2 SNEGSKA (reference sequence). The CDR3 contains 15 residues. V lost 5 bases, J lost 2 bases, and 8 bases stayed unmatched. The CDR3 bases are TGCAGTGCTTATACGACTAGCGGGGCTCCCTACGAGCAGTACTTC. Its protein is CSAYTTSGAPYEQYF.

This chain uses TRBV6-5 with TRBJ2-1; D is perhaps TRBD2 (7 bases). Trimming stripped 2 bases from V and 2 bases from J, with 19 bases between. This CDR3 spans 18 amino acids. Germline V gives CDR1 MNHEY, CDR2 SVGAGI. The CDR3 loop is CASSYGGASTTTYNEQFF. CDR3 coding DNA: TGTGCCAGCAGTTACGGGGGGGCATCCACTACCACCTACAATGAGCAGTTCTTC.

This clonotype was detected only a few times. This chain uses TRBV15 with TRBJ2-5; D call uncertain. Trimming removed 6 bases from V and 5 bases from J, with 7 bases in between. The CDR3 runs 11 residues. The germline gives CDR1 LNHNV, CDR2 YYDKDF (reference sequence). The CDR3 bases are TGTGCCACCAGGGGGTTGGAGACCCAGTACTTC. This translates into CATRGLETQYF. The complete variable domain, with remaining parts taken from reference TRBV15 and TRBJ2-5, reads DAMVIQNPRYQVTQFGKPVTLSCSQTLNHNVMYWYQQKSSQAPKLLFHYYDKDFNNEADTPDNFQSRRPNTSFCFLDIRSPGLGDTAMYLCATRGLETQYFGPGTRLLVL.

The chain employs TRBV5-4 and TRBJ2-3, with TRBD2 matching over 9 bases. The germline CDR1 and CDR2 sequences are SGHNT and YYREEE (reference sequence). V was clipped by 1 base and J by 5 bases; unmatched bases: 11. This CDR3 comprises 17 residues. CDR3 coding DNA: TGTGCCAGCAGCTTGAGGCTAGCGGGGCCCTCAGGAGATACGCAGTATTTT. This codes for CASSLRLAGPSGDTQYF.

The chain links TRBV27 to TRBJ1-5; TRBD1 agrees at 7 bases. Trimming took 8 bases from V and 9 from J; bases not matched to a gene: 10. The CDR3 has 13 amino acids. Germline values: CDR1 MNHEY, CDR2 SMNVEV (reference sequence). The CDR3 region has the DNA TGTGCCAGCGCCGGGACAGTAGATGGGCCCCAGCATTTT. This encodes CASAGTVDGPQHF.

The V and J genes are TRBV20-1 and TRBJ2-3; 9 bases are a match to TRBD2. This CDR3 has 16 residues. V lost 3 bases, J lost 2 bases, and 9 bases stayed unmatched. The V gene's germline CDR1 is DFQATT and CDR2 SNEGSKA (reference sequence). The CDR3 coding sequence is TGCAGTGCTAGCGGTCTGGCGGGGGGGGACACAGATACGCAGTATTTT. It yields the protein CSASGLAGGDTDTQYF.

The V and J genes are TRBV3-1 and TRBJ2-2, with a tentative D call TRBD2 (6 bases). The CDR3 length is 16 residues. V gave up 4 bases and J gave up 4 bases, with 16 bases separating them. CDR1 is LGHDT and CDR2 is YNNKEL in the germline V gene (reference sequence). This CDR3 reads CASSRLVERSTGELFF. The CDR3 nucleotides are TGTGCCAGCAGCCGACTAGTTGAGAGAAGCACCGGGGAGCTGTTTTTT. The full variable domain, rest sourced from reference TRBV3-1 and TRBJ2-2, is DTAVSQTPKYLVTQMGNDKSIKCEQNLGHDTMYWYKQDSKKFLKIMFSYNNKELIINETVPNRFSPKSPDKAHLNLHINSLELGDSAVYFCASSRLVERSTGELFFGEGSRLTVL.